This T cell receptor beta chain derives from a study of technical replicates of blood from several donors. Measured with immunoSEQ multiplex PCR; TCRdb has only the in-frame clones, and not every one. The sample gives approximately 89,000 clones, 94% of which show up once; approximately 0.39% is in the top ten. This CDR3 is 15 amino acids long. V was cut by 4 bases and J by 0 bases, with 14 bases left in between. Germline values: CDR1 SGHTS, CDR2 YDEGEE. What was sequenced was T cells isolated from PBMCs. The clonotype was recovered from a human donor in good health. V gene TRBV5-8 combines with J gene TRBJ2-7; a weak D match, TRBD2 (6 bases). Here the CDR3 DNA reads TGTGCCAGCAGCGTTCGGGACTCCTCCTCCTACGAGCAGTACTTC. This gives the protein CASSVRDSSSYEQYF.